Sequencing of this T cell receptor beta chain was carried out in a study of OX40 agonist ivuxolimab in advanced cancers. About the study: Head and neck, renal cell, melanoma or hepatocellular carcinoma were the cancers that dose-escalation patients had. Checkpoint inhibitors had been given previously to roughly 40% of patients. Patients achieving partial responses numbered three: one hepatocellular carcinoma case and two cutaneous melanoma cases. Points from the study as a whole: Patients who responded partially at 0.1-3.0 mg/kg showed clonal expansion ranking among the lowest.

The CDR3 has 15 amino acids. Germline CDR1 SEHNR, CDR2 FQNEAQ (reference sequence). V lost 5 bases and J 3 bases, leaving 17 bases between the germline ends. About this clone itself: What it binds is unknown.

Repertoires were generated with immunoSEQ multiplex PCR, while TCRdb's copy carries only in-frame clones and drops some. Among tens of thousands of clones listed, about 85% were seen once. V gene TRBV7-9 combines with J gene TRBJ2-7; D might be TRBD1 or TRBD2, each matching 5 bases. This material consisted of CD4+ or CD8+ T cells sorted from blood, taken in a trial of the OX40 agonist ivuxolimab. The receptor was isolated from an adult with an advanced solid tumor such as melanoma, head and neck, liver or kidney cancer. The CDR3: CASSQSGRAGYEQYF. In nucleotides, the CDR3 is TGTGCCAGCAGCCAGTCTGGCAGGGCGGGCTACGAGCAGTACTTC.